Reported below is one T cell receptor (beta chain). What it recognizes is unknown. The data stem from a study of T cell responses to AZD1222 COVID-19 vaccine. General observations from the study: Repertoires in all cases were sampled only once the peak T cell response had passed.

Using immunoSEQ multiplex PCR, the repertoire was profiled, and TCRdb retains in-frame clones only, with some absent. The repertoire holds some 130,000 clones, about 91% seen once, with 1.5% to 2% in the top ten. Germline V gene sequence: CDR1 SGHTA, CDR2 FQGTGA. The V gene lost 2 bases and the J gene lost 3 bases, with 6 bases spanning the gap. The CDR3 runs 13 residues. Analyses pooled second doses at about 4 or about 12 weeks. This clonotype was sampled from an adult who received the AZD1222 COVID-19 vaccine. The specimen comprised peripheral blood, sampled 28 days after the second AZD1222 dose. The chain combines TRBV7-3 with TRBJ2-3, with D unclear. This CDR3 reads CASSLVGTDTQYF. The CDR3 nucleotides are TGTGCCAGCAGCTTAGTAGGTACAGATACGCAGTATTTT.